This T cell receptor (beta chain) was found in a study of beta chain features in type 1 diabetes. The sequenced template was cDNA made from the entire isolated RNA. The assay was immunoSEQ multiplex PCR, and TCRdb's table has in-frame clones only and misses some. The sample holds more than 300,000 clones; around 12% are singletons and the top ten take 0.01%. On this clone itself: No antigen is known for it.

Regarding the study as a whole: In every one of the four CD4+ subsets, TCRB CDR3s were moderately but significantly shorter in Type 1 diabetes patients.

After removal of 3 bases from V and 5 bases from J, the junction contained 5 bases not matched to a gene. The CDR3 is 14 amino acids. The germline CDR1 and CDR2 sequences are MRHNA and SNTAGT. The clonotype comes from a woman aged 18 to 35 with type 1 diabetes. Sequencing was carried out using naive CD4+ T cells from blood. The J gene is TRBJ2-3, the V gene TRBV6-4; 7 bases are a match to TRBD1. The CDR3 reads CASSDTGDGDTQYF. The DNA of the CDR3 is TGTGCCAGCAGTGATACAGGGGATGGAGATACGCAGTATTTT.